These T cell receptor beta chains were read from a single sample in a study of blood T cells in healthy people across ages. MiXCR, run by TCRdb on the 5' RACE reads, gives a single entry per CDR3 protein. This table holds fewer than 650,000 distinct CDR3 sequences, 27% found once. These data were likewise used in another study, on T cells of mothers and their children.

The sample was blood. The receptor source for this set is a boy aged 2 to 9 in good health. Both conserved end residues are part of each CDR3. Each record gives: V gene, J gene, D gene, clone size, CDR3 length, CDR3 DNA, CDR3 protein. A D gene is named only where the DNA matches it firmly. Some rows have no size entry. The others give once, few or many, or a class for an expanded clone.

V gene: TRBV4-1; J gene: TRBJ2-2; D gene: NA; clone size: NA; CDR3 length: 16; CDR3 DNA: TGCGCCAGCAGCCAAGATGGCCTAGAGAACACCGGGGAGCTGTTTTTT; CDR3 protein: CASSQDGLENTGELFF
V gene: TRBV3-1; J gene: TRBJ2-3; D gene: TRBD2; clone size: NA; CDR3 length: 17; CDR3 DNA: TGTGCCAGCAGCCAAGGTGCTCGGGGGGGGCCGTCAGATACGCAGTATTTT; CDR3 protein: CASSQGARGGPSDTQYF
V gene: TRBV12-3/TRBV12-4; J gene: TRBJ1-4; D gene: NA; clone size: NA; CDR3 length: 14; CDR3 DNA: TGTGCCAGCAGACTACAGGTGACTAATGAAAAACTGTTTTTT; CDR3 protein: CASRLQVTNEKLFF
V gene: TRBV24-1; J gene: TRBJ2-2; D gene: TRBD1; clone size: NA; CDR3 length: 19; CDR3 DNA: TGTGCCACCAGTGATGCCGGGACAGGGATAAAGGGTTTACCCGGGGAGCTGTTTTTT; CDR3 protein: CATSDAGTGIKGLPGELFF
V gene: TRBV18; J gene: TRBJ2-5; D gene: TRBD1; clone size: NA; CDR3 length: 14; CDR3 DNA: TGTGCCAGCTCAACGGGACAGGGGGCAGGTGAGCAGTACTTC; CDR3 protein: CASSTGQGAGEQYF
V gene: TRBV7-2; J gene: TRBJ2-3; D gene: TRBD2; clone size: NA; CDR3 length: 16; CDR3 DNA: TGTGCCACTGCCTCCCCGGGACTAGCGGGAACGGGGACGCAGTATTTT; CDR3 protein: CATASPGLAGTGTQYF
V gene: TRBV4-1; J gene: TRBJ1-4; D gene: NA; clone size: NA; CDR3 length: 12; CDR3 DNA: TGCGCCAGCAGCCCCGTAAGTGAAAAACTGTTTTTT; CDR3 protein: CASSPVSEKLFF
V gene: TRBV20-1; J gene: TRBJ2-3; D gene: TRBD2; clone size: NA; CDR3 length: 18; CDR3 DNA: TGCAGTGCTAGAATTGTAGCGGGTTTCCGGCCCTTCACAGATACGCAGTATTTT; CDR3 protein: CSARIVAGFRPFTDTQYF
V gene: TRBV20-1; J gene: TRBJ2-7; D gene: NA; clone size: NA; CDR3 length: 14; CDR3 DNA: TGCAGTGCTAGAGATGAGTTGGGAGGCTACGAGCAGTACTTC; CDR3 protein: CSARDELGGYEQYF
V gene: TRBV20-1; J gene: TRBJ2-3; D gene: NA; clone size: few; CDR3 length: 13; CDR3 DNA: TGCAGTGCTAGAGATTACAGGGACGATACGCAGTATTTT; CDR3 protein: CSARDYRDDTQYF
V gene: TRBV10-2; J gene: TRBJ2-5; D gene: NA; clone size: NA; CDR3 length: 13; CDR3 DNA: TGCGCCAGCAGTGAAGAGGCGAAAGAGACCCAGTACTTC; CDR3 protein: CASSEEAKETQYF
V gene: TRBV2; J gene: TRBJ1-2; D gene: NA; clone size: few; CDR3 length: 11; CDR3 DNA: TGTGCCAGCAGTGAAGTAAGACAGCCCACCTTC; CDR3 protein: CASSEVRQPTF
V gene: TRBV7-2; J gene: TRBJ2-3; D gene: TRBD2; clone size: NA; CDR3 length: 13; CDR3 DNA: TGTGCCAGCAGCCTAGCGGGGGGGGATACGCAGTATTTT; CDR3 protein: CASSLAGGDTQYF
V gene: TRBV30; J gene: TRBJ2-5; D gene: NA; clone size: few; CDR3 length: 13; CDR3 DNA: TGTGCCTGGACTCGGGACCCCAAAGAGACCCAGTACTTC; CDR3 protein: CAWTRDPKETQYF
V gene: TRBV10-3; J gene: TRBJ2-3; D gene: NA; clone size: NA; CDR3 length: 14; CDR3 DNA: TGTGCCATCAGTGACCGGGACCCCCCAGATACGCAGTATTTT; CDR3 protein: CAISDRDPPDTQYF
V gene: TRBV6-5; J gene: TRBJ1-5; D gene: NA; clone size: few; CDR3 length: 13; CDR3 DNA: TGTGCCAGCCGCCGGGATGGTACTCAGCCTCAGCATTTT; CDR3 protein: CASRRDGTQPQHF
V gene: TRBV3-1; J gene: TRBJ2-1; D gene: TRBD2; clone size: NA; CDR3 length: 14; CDR3 DNA: TGTGCCAGCAGTCAAGGGAGGGAGCAGCGGGTAGAGTTCTTC; CDR3 protein: CASSQGREQRVEFF
V gene: TRBV12-3/TRBV12-4; J gene: TRBJ2-5; D gene: TRBD1; clone size: NA; CDR3 length: 15; CDR3 DNA: TGTGCCAGCAGTTTAAGAGGGGGCCGCTGGGAGACCCAGTACTTC; CDR3 protein: CASSLRGGRWETQYF
V gene: TRBV6-5; J gene: TRBJ1-2; D gene: NA; clone size: few; CDR3 length: 16; CDR3 DNA: TGTGCCAGCAGTTACTCGGGCAGGGAGGCTAACTATGGCTACACCTTC; CDR3 protein: CASSYSGREANYGYTF
V gene: TRBV15; J gene: TRBJ1-5; D gene: NA; clone size: few; CDR3 length: 15; CDR3 DNA: TGTGCCACCAGCAGAGATAAGGGGAGCTATCAGCCCCAGCATTTT; CDR3 protein: CATSRDKGSYQPQHF
V gene: TRBV7-2; J gene: TRBJ1-1; D gene: NA; clone size: NA; CDR3 length: 13; CDR3 DNA: TGTGCCAGCAGCTTAGTAGGAGCCACTGAAGCTTTCTTT; CDR3 protein: CASSLVGATEAFF
V gene: TRBV29-1; J gene: TRBJ1-2; D gene: NA; clone size: few; CDR3 length: 18; CDR3 DNA: TGCAGCGTTGATTTGCCCCAGGGCGGGGGGCGCATCCACTATGGCTACACCTTC; CDR3 protein: CSVDLPQGGGRIHYGYTF
V gene: TRBV28; J gene: TRBJ2-5; D gene: NA; clone size: NA; CDR3 length: 15; CDR3 DNA: TGTGCCAGCAGTTCGGTAGAAAACGGCAGGGTGACCCAGTACTTC; CDR3 protein: CASSSVENGRVTQYF
V gene: TRBV12-3/TRBV12-4; J gene: TRBJ1-2; D gene: TRBD1; clone size: few; CDR3 length: 13; CDR3 DNA: TGTGCCAGCAGTCTTGACAGGGAGTATGGCTACACCTTC; CDR3 protein: CASSLDREYGYTF
V gene: TRBV21-1; J gene: TRBJ2-6; D gene: NA; clone size: NA; CDR3 length: 15; CDR3 DNA: TGTGCCAGCAGCAAAGGTAGCTCTGGGGCCAACGTCCTGACTTTC; CDR3 protein: CASSKGSSGANVLTF
V gene: TRBV6-5; J gene: TRBJ1-1; D gene: NA; clone size: NA; CDR3 length: 13; CDR3 DNA: TGTGCCAGCTGGCGACGGGGTGACACTGAAGCTTTCTTT; CDR3 protein: CASWRRGDTEAFF
V gene: TRBV6-5; J gene: TRBJ2-5; D gene: NA; clone size: NA; CDR3 length: 14; CDR3 DNA: TGTGCCAGCAGTTACGGGAGGGGGCAAGAGACCCAGTACTTC; CDR3 protein: CASSYGRGQETQYF
V gene: TRBV20-1; J gene: TRBJ2-4; D gene: NA; clone size: few; CDR3 length: 15; CDR3 DNA: TGCAGTGCCCCCGACCAGAGGATGGGAGAAAACATTCAGTACTTC; CDR3 protein: CSAPDQRMGENIQYF
V gene: TRBV10-3; J gene: TRBJ1-4; D gene: NA; clone size: NA; CDR3 length: 13; CDR3 DNA: TGTGCCGCCCGGACAGCGACTAATGAAAAACTGTTTTTT; CDR3 protein: CAARTATNEKLFF
V gene: TRBV20-1; J gene: TRBJ2-3; D gene: TRBD2; clone size: few; CDR3 length: 15; CDR3 DNA: TGCAGTGCCAGGACTAGCGGGGGGGCCGGAGATACGCAGTATTTT; CDR3 protein: CSARTSGGAGDTQYF
V gene: TRBV20-1; J gene: TRBJ2-1; D gene: NA; clone size: NA; CDR3 length: 11; CDR3 DNA: TGCAGTGCTCACTACGTTAATGAGCAGTTCTTC; CDR3 protein: CSAHYVNEQFF
V gene: TRBV20-1; J gene: TRBJ2-1; D gene: NA; clone size: NA; CDR3 length: 14; CDR3 DNA: TGCAGTGCTCCGACCTCCCTGTCCCACAATGAGCAGTTCTTC; CDR3 protein: CSAPTSLSHNEQFF
V gene: TRBV9; J gene: TRBJ2-3; D gene: TRBD2; clone size: NA; CDR3 length: 18; CDR3 DNA: TGTGCCAGCAGCGTAGCAGGGACTAGCGGGTTTGGCACAGATACGCAGTATTTT; CDR3 protein: CASSVAGTSGFGTDTQYF